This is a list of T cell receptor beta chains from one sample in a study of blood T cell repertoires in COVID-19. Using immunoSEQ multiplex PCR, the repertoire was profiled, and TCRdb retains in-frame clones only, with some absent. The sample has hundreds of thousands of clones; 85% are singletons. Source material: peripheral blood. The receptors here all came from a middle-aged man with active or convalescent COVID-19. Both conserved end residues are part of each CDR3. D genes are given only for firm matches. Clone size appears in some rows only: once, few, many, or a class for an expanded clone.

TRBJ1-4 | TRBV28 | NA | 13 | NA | CAIAGQVGEKLFF | TGTGCCATCGCAGGCCAAGTGGGTGAAAAACTGTTTTTT
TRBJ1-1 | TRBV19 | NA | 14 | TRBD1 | CASSFGQGGTEAFF | TGTGCCAGTAGTTTTGGACAGGGAGGCACTGAAGCTTTCTTT
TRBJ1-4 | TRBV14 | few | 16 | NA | CASSQDVGQSHEKLFF | TGTGCCAGCAGCCAAGATGTCGGACAGAGCCATGAAAAACTGTTTTTT
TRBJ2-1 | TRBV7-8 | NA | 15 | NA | CASSLGVGKSYEQFF | TGTGCCAGCAGCTTAGGAGTCGGGAAGTCTTATGAGCAGTTCTTC
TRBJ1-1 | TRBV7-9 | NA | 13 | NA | CASSPGHRSEAFF | TGTGCCAGCAGCCCGGGACATCGGTCGGAAGCTTTCTTT
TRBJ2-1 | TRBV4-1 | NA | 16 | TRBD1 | CASSQARTGGPNEQFF | TGCGCCAGCAGCCAAGCAAGGACAGGGGGACCTAATGAGCAGTTCTTC
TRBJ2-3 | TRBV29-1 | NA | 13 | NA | CSVSIRAYDTQYF | TGCAGCGTTTCTATCAGGGCGTACGATACGCAGTATTTT
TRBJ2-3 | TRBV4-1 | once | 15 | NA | CASSQKEVPTDTQYF | TGCGCCAGCAGCCAAAAGGAGGTTCCCACAGATACGCAGTATTTT
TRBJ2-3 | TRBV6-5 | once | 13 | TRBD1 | CASRDRGSGTQYF | TGTGCCAGCAGGGACAGGGGGTCGGGAACGCAGTATTTT
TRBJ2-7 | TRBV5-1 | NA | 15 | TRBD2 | CASSLEAGGLGEQYF | TGCGCCAGCAGCTTAGAGGCGGGGGGCTTGGGAGAGCAGTACTTC
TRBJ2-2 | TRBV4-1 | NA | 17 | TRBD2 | CASSQVYTSVFAGELFF | TGCGCCAGCAGCCAAGTGTATACTAGCGTTTTTGCCGGGGAGCTGTTTTTT
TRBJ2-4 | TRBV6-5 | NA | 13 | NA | CASGSPGENIQYF | TGTGCCAGCGGCTCCCCCGGGGAAAACATTCAGTACTTC
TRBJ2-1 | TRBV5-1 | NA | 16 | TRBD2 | CASSSSGSVSYNEQFF | TGCGCCAGCAGCTCCAGCGGGAGTGTCTCCTACAATGAGCAGTTCTTC
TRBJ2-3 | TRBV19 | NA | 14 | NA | CASRREYGFDTQYF | TGTGCCAGTCGCCGGGAGTACGGATTCGATACGCAGTATTTT
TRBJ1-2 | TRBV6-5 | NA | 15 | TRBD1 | CASIPVETGTDGYTF | TGTGCCAGCATCCCTGTGGAGACAGGGACGGATGGCTACACCTTC
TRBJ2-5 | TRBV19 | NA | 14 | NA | CASRTTRGGKTQYF | TGTGCCAGTAGGACGACTAGGGGGGGAAAGACCCAGTACTTC
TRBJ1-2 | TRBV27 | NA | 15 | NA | CASSLGTGGARGYTF | TGTGCCAGCAGTTTAGGGACTGGGGGGGCGAGGGGCTACACCTTC
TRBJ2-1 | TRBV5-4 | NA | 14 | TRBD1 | CASSPRQGISGQFF | TGTGCCAGCAGCCCGAGACAGGGGATCTCGGGGCAGTTCTTC
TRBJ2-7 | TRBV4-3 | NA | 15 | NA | CASSQDILGGYEQYF | TGCGCCAGCAGCCAAGATATTTTAGGCGGATACGAGCAGTACTTC
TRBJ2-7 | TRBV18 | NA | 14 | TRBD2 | CASSPGGGVWEQYF | TGTGCCAGCTCACCCGGCGGGGGTGTTTGGGAGCAGTACTTC